The table lists the clone carrying this T cell receptor (beta chain) with a count of one. As handled by the study authors: Reference gene primers were amplified, and this amplification served to estimate nucleated cell counts. Sequencing used immunoSEQ multiplex PCR; TCRdb keeps in-frame clones, though not all of them. V and J calls plus clone size are reproduced from that table; the DNA served to infer D and trimming. The data contain some 44,000 clones, around 80% of them singletons. This entry comes from a study of blood T cell repertoires in COVID-19. Study in general: Italy, Spain and the United States were the sources of the convalescent and acute COVID-19 samples. T cells, B-cell-depleted T cells, or PBMCs provided the cDNA or gDNA that served as material.

This CDR3 spans 15 amino acids. CDR1 is SGHTA, CDR2 FQGNSA, per germline. Trimming pared 5 bases from V and 4 bases from J, leaving 12 bases between. The chain links TRBV7-2 to TRBJ1-6, with D tentatively TRBD1 (6 bases). The TCR sequence derives from a woman aged 60-75 years with acute or convalescent COVID-19. Material for sequencing was peripheral blood. CDR3 loop: CASSTTGNYNSPLHF. Written as DNA, the CDR3 is TGTGCCAGCAGCACCACAGGGAATTATAATTCACCCCTCCACTTT. Using reference TRBV7-2 and TRBJ1-6 for the parts outside the CDR3, the full variable domain is GAGVSQSPSNKVTEKGKDVELRCDPISGHTALYWYRQSLGQGLEFLIYFQGNSAPDKSGLPSDRFSAERTGGSVSTLTIQRTQQEDSAVYLCASSTTGNYNSPLHFGNGTRLTVT.